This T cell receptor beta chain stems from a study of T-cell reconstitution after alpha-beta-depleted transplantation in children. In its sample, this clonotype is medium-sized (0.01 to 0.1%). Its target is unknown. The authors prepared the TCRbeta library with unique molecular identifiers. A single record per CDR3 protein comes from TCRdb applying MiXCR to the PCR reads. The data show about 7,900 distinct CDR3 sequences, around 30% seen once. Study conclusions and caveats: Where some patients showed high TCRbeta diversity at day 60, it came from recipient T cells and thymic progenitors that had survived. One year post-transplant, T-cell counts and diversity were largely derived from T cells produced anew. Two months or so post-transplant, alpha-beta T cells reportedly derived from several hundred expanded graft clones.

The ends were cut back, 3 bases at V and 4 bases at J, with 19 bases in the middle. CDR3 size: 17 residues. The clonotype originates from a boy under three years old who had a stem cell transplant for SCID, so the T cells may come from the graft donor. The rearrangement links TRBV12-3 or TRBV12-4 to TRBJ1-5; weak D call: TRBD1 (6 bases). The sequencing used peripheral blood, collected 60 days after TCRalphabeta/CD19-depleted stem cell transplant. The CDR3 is CASSFRLKGRGNQPQHF. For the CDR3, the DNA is TGTGCCAGCAGTTTTAGGTTGAAGGGAAGGGGGAATCAGCCCCAGCATTTT.